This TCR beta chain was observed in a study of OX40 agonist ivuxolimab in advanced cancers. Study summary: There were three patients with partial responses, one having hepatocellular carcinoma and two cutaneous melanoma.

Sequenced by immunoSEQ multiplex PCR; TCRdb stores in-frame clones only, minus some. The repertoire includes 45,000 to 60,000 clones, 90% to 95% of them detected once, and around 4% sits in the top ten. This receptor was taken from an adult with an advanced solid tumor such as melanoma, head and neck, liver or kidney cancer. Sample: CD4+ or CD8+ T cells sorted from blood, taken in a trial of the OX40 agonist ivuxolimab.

CDR3 sequence reads: CASSPVNSGARSYEQYF. In nucleotides, the CDR3 is TGTGCCAGCAGCCCCGTTAATAGTGGCGCCCGCTCCTACGAGCAGTACTTC. This chain uses TRBV6-4 with TRBJ2-7; D unresolved. CDR1 MRHNA and CDR2 SNTAGT come from the germline V gene. CDR3 size: 17 residues. The ends were cut back, 6 bases at V and 0 bases at J, with 21 bases in the middle.